This TCR beta chain is from a study of blood T cell repertoires in COVID-19. Germline CDR1 reads KGHDR; CDR2 reads SFDVKD. The CDR3 spans 16 residues. Trimming took 2 bases from V and 2 from J; bases not matched to a gene: 5. Only in-frame clones appear in the TCRdb table, and some are missing; sequencing was by immunoSEQ multiplex PCR. The data contain around 200,000 clones, around 80% of them singletons. The rearrangement uses TRBV24-1 and TRBJ2-3, with 8 bases matching TRBD2. The sequence came from a woman in her forties or fifties with acute or convalescent COVID-19. Source material: peripheral blood. This chain's CDR3 is CATSDYKRGNTDTQYF. CDR3 nucleotides: TGTGCCACCAGTGATTATAAGCGGGGGAACACAGATACGCAGTATTTT.